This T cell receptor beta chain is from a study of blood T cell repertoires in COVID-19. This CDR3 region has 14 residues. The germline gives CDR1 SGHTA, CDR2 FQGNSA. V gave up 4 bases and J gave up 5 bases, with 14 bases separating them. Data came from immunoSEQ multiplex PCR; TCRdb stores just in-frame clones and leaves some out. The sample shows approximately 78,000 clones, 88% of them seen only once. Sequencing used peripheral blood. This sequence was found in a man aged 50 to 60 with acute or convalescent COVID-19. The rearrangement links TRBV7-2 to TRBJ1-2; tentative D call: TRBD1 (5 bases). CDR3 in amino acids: CASSSGLTVYGYTF. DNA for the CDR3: TGTGCCAGCAGCTCGGGACTGACAGTTTATGGCTACACCTTC.